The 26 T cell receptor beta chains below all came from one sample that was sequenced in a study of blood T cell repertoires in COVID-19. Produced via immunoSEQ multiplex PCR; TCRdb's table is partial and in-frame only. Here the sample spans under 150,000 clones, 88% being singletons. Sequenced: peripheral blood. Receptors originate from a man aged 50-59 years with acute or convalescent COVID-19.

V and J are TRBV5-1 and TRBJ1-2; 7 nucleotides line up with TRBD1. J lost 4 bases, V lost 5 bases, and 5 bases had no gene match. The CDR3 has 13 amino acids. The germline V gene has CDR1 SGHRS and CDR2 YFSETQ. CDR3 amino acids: CASRRQGSYGYTF. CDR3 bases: TGCGCCAGCAGGAGACAGGGTTCCTATGGCTACACCTTC.

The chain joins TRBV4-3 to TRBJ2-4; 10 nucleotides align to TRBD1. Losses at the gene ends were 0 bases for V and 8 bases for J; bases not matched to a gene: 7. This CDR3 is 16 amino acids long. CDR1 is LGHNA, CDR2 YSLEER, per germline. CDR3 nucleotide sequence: TGCGCCAGCAGCCAAGATCCGGGACAGGGGTGGGACATTCAGTACTTC. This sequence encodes CASSQDPGQGWDIQYF.

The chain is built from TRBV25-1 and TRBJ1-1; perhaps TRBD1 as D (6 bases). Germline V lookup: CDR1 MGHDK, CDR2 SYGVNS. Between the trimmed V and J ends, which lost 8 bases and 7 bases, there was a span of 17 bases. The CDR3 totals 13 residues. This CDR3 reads CASSPRGAHEAFF. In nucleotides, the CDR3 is TGTGCCAGCTCCCCCAGGGGTGCCCATGAAGCTTTCTTT.

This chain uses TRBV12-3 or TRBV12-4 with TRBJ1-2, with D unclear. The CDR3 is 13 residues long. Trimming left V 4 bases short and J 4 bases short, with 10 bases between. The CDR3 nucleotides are TGTGCCAGCAGTTATGGCTTGATCTATGGCTACACCTTC. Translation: CASSYGLIYGYTF.

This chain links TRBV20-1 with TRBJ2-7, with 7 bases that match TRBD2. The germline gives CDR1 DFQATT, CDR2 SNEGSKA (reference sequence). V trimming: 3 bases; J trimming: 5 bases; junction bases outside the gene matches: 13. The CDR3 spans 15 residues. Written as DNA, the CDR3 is TGCAGTGCTAGTCCGCTCGCGGGAGCGAGGGACGAGCAGTACTTC. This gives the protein CSASPLAGARDEQYF.

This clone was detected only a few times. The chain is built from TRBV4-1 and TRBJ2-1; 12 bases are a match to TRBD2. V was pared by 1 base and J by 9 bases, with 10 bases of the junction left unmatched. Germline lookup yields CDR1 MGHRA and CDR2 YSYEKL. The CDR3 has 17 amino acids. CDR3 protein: CASSQGPLAGGGGEQFF. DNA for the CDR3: TGCGCCAGCAGCCAAGGACCCCTAGCGGGAGGGGGCGGTGAGCAGTTCTTC.

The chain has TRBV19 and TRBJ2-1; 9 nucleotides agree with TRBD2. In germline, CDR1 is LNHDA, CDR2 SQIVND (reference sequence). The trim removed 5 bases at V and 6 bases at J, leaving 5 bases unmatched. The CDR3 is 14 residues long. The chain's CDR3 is CASSLAGAFNEQFF. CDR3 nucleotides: TGTGCCAGTAGTTTAGCGGGAGCGTTCAATGAGCAGTTCTTC.

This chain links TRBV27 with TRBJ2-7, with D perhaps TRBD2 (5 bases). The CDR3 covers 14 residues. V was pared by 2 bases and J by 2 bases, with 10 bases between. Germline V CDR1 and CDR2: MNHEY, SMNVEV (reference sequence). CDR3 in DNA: TGTGCCAGCAGTTTACGTGGGAGCCCCTACGAGCAGTACTTC. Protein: CASSLRGSPYEQYF.

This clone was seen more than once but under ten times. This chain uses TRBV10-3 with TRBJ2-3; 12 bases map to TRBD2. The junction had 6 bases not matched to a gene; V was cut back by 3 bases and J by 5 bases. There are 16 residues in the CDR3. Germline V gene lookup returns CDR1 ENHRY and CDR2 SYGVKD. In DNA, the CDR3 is TGTGCCATCAGTGACTCGACTAGCGGGAGCGGAGATACGCAGTATTTT. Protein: CAISDSTSGSGDTQYF.

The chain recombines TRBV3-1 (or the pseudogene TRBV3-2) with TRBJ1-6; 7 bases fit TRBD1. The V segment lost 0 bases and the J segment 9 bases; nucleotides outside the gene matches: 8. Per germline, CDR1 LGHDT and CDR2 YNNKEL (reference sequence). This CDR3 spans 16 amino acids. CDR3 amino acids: CASSQDRTRGFSPLHF. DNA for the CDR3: TGTGCCAGCAGCCAAGATCGCACCAGGGGGTTTTCACCCCTCCACTTT.

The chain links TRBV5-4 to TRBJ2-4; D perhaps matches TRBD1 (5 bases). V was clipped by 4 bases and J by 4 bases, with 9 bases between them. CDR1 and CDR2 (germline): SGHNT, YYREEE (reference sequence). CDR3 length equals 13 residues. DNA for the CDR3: TGTGCCAGCAGCCCCGACAGAAAAAACATTCAGTACTTC. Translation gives CASSPDRKNIQYF.

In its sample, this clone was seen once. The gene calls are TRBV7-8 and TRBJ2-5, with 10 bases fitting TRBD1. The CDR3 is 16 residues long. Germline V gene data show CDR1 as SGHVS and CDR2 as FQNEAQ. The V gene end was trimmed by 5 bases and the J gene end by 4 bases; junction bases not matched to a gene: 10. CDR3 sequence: CASSKPDRGQGETQYF. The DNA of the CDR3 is TGTGCCAGCAGCAAGCCTGACAGGGGGCAGGGAGAGACCCAGTACTTC.

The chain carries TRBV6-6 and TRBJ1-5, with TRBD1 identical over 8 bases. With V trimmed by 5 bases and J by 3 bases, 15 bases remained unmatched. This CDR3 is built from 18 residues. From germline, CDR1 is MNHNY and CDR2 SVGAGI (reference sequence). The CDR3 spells CASSPTPGQVPSNQPQHF. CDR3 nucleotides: TGTGCCAGCAGTCCAACGCCGGGACAGGTCCCCTCCAATCAGCCCCAGCATTTT.

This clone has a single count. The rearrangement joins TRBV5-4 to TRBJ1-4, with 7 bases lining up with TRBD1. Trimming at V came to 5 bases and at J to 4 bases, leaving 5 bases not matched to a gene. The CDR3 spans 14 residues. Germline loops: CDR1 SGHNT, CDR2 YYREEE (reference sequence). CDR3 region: CASSRQGFNEKLFF. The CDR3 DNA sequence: TGTGCCAGCAGTCGACAGGGTTTTAATGAAAAACTGTTTTTT.

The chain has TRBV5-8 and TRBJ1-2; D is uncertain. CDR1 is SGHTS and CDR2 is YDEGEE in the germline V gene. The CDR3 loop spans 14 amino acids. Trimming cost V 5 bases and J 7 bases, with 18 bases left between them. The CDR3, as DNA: TGTGCCAGCAGGACCTCCACCGTCCGGGGTGGCTACACCTTC. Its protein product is CASRTSTVRGGYTF.

Written as DNA, the CDR3 is TGCAGTGCTAGGGTAGGGGTTGAAGCTTTCTTT. Translation: CSARVGVEAFF. The chain uses TRBV20-1 and TRBJ1-1, with D maybe TRBD1 (5 bases). Looked up from germline, CDR1 is DFQATT and CDR2 is SNEGSKA (reference sequence). The CDR3 runs to 11 residues. The V end lost 3 bases, the J end lost 7 bases, and 9 bases lay between the germline ends.

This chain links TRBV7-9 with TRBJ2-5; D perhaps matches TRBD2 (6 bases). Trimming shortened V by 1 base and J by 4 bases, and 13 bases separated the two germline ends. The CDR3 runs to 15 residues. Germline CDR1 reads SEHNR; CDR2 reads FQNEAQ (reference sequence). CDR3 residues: CASSLGGGLAETQYF. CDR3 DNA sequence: TGTGCCAGCAGCTTAGGAGGAGGGTTAGCAGAGACCCAGTACTTC.

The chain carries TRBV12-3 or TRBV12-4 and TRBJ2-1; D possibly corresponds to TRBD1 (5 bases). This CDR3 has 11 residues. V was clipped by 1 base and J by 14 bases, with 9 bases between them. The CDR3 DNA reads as TGTGCCAGCAGTTTAGGGACAATGGAGTTCTTC. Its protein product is CASSLGTMEFF.

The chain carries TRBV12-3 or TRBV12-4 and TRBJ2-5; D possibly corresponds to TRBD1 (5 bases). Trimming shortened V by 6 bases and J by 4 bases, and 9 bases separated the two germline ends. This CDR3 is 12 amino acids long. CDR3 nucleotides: TGTGCCAGCAGCAGTAGGGGAGAGACCCAGTACTTC. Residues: CASSSRGETQYF.

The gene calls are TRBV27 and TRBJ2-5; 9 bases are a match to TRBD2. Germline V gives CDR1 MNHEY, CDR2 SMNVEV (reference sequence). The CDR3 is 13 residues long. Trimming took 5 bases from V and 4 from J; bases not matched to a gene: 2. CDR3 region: CASSLSGRETQYF. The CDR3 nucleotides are TGTGCCAGCAGTCTTAGCGGGAGAGAGACCCAGTACTTC.

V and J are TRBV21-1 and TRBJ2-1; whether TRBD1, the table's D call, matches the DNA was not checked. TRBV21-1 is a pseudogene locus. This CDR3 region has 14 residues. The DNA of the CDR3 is TGTGCCAGCAGAGGGGACAGGGGGAATGGTGAGCAGTTCTTC. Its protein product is CASRGDRGNGEQFF.

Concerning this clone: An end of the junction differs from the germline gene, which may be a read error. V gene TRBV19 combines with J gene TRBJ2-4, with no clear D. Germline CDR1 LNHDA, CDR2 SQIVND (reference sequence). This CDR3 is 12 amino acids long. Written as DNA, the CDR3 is TGCCAAGGAGATCTAGCCAAAAACATTCAGTACTTC. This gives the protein CQGDLAKNIQYF. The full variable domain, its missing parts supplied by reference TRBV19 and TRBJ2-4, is DGGITQSPKYLFRKEGQNVTLSCEQNLNHDAMYWYRQDPGQGLRLIYYSQIVNDFQKGDIAEGYSVSREKKESFPLTVTSAQKNPTAFYLCQGDLAKNIQYFGAGTRLSVL.

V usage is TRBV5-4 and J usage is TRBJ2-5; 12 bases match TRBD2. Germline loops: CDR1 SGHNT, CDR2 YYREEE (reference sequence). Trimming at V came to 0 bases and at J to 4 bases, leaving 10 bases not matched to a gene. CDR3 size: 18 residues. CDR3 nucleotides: TGTGCCAGCAGCTTGGTTGGGACTAGCGGGCTTCGGGGAGAGACCCAGTACTTC. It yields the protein CASSLVGTSGLRGETQYF.

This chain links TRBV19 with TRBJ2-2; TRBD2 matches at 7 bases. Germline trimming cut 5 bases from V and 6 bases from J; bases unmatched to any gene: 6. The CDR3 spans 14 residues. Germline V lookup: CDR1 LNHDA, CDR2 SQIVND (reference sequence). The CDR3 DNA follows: TGTGCCAGTAGTTTGGGCGGGAGAGCCGGGGAGCTGTTTTTT. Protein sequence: CASSLGGRAGELFF.

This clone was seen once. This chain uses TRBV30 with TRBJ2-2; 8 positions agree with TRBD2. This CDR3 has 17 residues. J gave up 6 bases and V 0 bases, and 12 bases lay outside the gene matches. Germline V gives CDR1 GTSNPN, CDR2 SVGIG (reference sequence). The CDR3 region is CAWSVRAGVGRAGELFF. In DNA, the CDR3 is TGTGCCTGGAGTGTAAGAGCGGGAGTAGGTAGGGCCGGGGAGCTGTTTTTT.

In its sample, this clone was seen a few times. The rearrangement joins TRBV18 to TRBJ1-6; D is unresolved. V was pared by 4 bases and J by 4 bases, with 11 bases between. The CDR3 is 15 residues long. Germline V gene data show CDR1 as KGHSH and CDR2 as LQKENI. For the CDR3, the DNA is TGTGCCAGCTCACGCGACATGCCGTATAATTCACCCCTCCACTTT. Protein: CASSRDMPYNSPLHF. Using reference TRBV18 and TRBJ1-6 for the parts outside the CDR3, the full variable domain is NAGVMQNPRHLVRRRGQEARLRCSPMKGHSHVYWYRQLPEEGLKFMVYLQKENIIDESGMPKERFSAEFPKEGPSILRIQQVVRGDSAAYFCASSRDMPYNSPLHFGNGTRLTVT.